This record covers a single T cell receptor beta chain. Antigen specificity is unknown. TCRdb reprocessed the 5' RACE reads via MiXCR and lists one record per CDR3 protein. The table records some 330,000 distinct CDR3 sequences, around 21% of them present only once. This sample stems from a study of T-cell memory formation after mild COVID-19. As for the study in general: Clusters of TCRs were largely donor specific. Study-level results: Contracting clones from day 15 to 85 had balanced CD4/CD8; later expanders favoured CD4+. A second wave of clones peaked on day 37, and their SARS-CoV-2 specificity went unconfirmed. Memory sampled before infection contained some responding clones, suggesting cross-reactive memory joined.

The V and J ends lost 4 bases and 0 bases, in that order; junction bases with no gene match: 16. The CDR3 runs to 19 residues. Germline CDR1 is MGHRA and CDR2 is YSYEKL. Sequencing was carried out using PBMCs or a T cell subset sorted from them (not recorded which). The receptor was isolated from an adult woman who had mild COVID-19 (a few samples of this study predate the infection). Cell type and time point are not known. The chain is built from TRBV4-1 and TRBJ2-5; TRBD1 matches at 8 bases. CDR3 nucleotide sequence: TGCGCCAGCAGCCCGATGGGACAGGCGGCTGGTTCTGACCAAGAGACCCAGTACTTC. This sequence encodes CASSPMGQAAGSDQETQYF.